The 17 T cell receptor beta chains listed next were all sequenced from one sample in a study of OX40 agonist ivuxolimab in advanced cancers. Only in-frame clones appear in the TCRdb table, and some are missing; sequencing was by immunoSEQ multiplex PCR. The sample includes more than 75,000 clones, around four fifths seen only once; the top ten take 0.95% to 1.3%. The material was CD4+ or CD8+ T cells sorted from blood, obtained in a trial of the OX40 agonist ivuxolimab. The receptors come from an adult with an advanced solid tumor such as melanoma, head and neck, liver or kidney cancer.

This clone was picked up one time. The CDR3 bases are TGTGCCACCAGCAGGCTCTCTCTCCAGGGTTCCAGCTCCTACAATGAGCAGTTCTTC. Protein: CATSRLSLQGSSSYNEQFF. The chain couples TRBV15 to TRBJ2-1, with a possible D match to TRBD1 (5 bases). Trimming removed 3 bases from V and 0 bases from J, with 21 bases in between. The germline V gene has CDR1 LNHNV and CDR2 YYDKDF (reference sequence). The CDR3 runs to 19 residues.

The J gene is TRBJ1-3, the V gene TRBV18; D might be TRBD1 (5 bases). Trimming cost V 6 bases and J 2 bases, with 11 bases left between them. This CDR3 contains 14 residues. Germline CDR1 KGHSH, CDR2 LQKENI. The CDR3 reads CASSGGQPGNTIYF. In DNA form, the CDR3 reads TGTGCCAGCTCGGGCGGACAACCTGGAAACACCATATATTTT.

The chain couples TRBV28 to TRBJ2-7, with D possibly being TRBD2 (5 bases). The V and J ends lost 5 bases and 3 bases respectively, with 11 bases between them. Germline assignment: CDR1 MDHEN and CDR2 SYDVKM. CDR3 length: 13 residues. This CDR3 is CASSPSGYYEQYF. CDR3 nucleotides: TGTGCCAGCAGTCCTTCGGGGTACTACGAGCAGTACTTC.

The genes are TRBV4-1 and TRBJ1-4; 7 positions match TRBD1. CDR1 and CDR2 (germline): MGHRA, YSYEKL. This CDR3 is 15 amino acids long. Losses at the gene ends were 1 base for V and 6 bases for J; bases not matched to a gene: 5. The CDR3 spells CASSQVGQVDEKLFF. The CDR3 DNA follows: TGCGCCAGCAGCCAAGTCGGACAGGTGGATGAAAAACTGTTTTTT.

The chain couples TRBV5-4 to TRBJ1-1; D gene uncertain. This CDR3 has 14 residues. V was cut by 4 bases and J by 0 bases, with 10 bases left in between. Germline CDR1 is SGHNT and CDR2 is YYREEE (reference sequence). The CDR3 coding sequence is TGTGCCAGCAGCATCGACACGGTGAACACTGAAGCTTTCTTT. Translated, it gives CASSIDTVNTEAFF.

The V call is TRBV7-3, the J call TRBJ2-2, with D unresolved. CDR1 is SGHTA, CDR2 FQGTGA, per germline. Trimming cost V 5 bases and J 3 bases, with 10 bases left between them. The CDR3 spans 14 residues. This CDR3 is CASSPSTHTGELFF. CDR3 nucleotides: TGTGCCAGCAGCCCCTCGACCCACACCGGGGAGCTGTTTTTT. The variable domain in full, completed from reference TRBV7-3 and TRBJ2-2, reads GAGVSQTPSNKVTEKGKYVELRCDPISGHTALYWYRQSLGQGPEFLIYFQGTGAADDSGLPNDRFFAVRPEGSVSTLKIQRTERGDSAVYLCASSPSTHTGELFFGEGSRLTVL.

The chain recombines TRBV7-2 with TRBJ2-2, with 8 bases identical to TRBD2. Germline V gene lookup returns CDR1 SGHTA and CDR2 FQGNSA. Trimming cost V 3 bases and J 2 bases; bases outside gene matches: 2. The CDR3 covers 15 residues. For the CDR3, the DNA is TGTGCCAGCAGCTTCGGGGGGGTAAACACCGGGGAGCTGTTTTTT. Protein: CASSFGGVNTGELFF. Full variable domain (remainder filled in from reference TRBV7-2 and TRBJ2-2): GAGVSQSPSNKVTEKGKDVELRCDPISGHTALYWYRQSLGQGLEFLIYFQGNSAPDKSGLPSDRFSAERTGGSVSTLTIQRTQQEDSAVYLCASSFGGVNTGELFFGEGSRLTVL.

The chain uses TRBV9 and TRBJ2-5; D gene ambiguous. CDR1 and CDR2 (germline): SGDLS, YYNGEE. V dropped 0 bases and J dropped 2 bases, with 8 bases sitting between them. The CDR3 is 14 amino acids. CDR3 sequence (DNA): TGTGCCAGCAGCGTAGGGCCAGGTCAAGAGACCCAGTACTTC. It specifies CASSVGPGQETQYF.

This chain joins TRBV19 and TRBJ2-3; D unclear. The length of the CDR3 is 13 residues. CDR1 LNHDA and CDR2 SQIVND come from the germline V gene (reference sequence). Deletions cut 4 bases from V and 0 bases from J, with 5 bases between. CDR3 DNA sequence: TGTGCCAGTAGTAAGTCTAGCACAGATACGCAGTATTTT. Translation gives CASSKSSTDTQYF.

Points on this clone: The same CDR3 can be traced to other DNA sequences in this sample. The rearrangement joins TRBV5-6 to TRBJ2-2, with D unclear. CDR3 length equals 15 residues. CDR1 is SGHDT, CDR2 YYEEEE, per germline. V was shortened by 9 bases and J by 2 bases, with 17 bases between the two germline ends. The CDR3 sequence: CATRDGTANTGELFF. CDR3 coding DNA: TGTGCCACCAGAGACGGCACAGCTAACACCGGGGAGCTGTTTTTT.

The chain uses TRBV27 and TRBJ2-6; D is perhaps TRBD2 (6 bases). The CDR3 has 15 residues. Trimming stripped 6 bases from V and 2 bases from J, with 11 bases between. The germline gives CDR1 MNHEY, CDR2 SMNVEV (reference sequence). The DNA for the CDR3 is TGTGCCAGCAGAAAAGGGGAGGCTGGGGCCAACGTCCTGACTTTC. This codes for CASRKGEAGANVLTF.

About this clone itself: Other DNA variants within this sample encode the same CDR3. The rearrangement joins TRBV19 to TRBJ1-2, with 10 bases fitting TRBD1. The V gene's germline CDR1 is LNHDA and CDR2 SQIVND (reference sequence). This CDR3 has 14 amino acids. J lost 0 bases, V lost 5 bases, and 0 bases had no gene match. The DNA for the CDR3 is TGTGCCAGTAGTGGACAGGGGGCTAACTATGGCTACACCTTC. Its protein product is CASSGQGANYGYTF.

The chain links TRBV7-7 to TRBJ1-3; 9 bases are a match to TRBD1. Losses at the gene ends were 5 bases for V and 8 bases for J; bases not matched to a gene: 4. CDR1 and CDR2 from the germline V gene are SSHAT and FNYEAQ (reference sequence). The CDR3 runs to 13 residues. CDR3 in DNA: TGTGCCAGCAGCGCGGACAGGGGAGACACCATATATTTT. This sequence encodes CASSADRGDTIYF.

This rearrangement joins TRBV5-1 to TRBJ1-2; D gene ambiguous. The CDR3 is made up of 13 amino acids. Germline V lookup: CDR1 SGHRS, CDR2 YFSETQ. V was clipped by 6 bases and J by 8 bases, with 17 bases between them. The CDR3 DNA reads TGCGCCAGCAACCCGACCCCCGGCGAGGGCTACACCTTC. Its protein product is CASNPTPGEGYTF. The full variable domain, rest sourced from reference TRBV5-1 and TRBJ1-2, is KAGVTQTPRYLIKTRGQQVTLSCSPISGHRSVSWYQQTPGQGLQFLFEYFSETQRNKGNFPGRFSGRQFSNSRSEMNVSTLELGDSALYLCASNPTPGEGYTFGSGTRLTVV.

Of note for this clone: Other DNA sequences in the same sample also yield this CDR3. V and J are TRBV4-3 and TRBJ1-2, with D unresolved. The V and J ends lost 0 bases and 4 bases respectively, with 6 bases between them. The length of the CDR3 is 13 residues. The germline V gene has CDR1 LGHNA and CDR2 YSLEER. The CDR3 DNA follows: TGCGCCAGCAGCCAAGAAGGCAGCTATGGCTACACCTTC. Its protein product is CASSQEGSYGYTF.

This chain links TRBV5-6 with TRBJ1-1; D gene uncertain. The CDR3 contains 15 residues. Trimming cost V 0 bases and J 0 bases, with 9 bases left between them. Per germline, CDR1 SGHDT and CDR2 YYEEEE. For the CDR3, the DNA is TGTGCCAGCAGCTTGGTATCCTTCATGAACACTGAAGCTTTCTTT. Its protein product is CASSLVSFMNTEAFF.

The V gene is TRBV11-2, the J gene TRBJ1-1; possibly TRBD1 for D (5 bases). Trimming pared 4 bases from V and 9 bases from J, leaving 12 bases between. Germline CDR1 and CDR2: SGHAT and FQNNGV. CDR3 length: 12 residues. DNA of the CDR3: TGTGCCAGCAGCTCGCCCGGGGCGAAAGCTTTCTTT. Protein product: CASSSPGAKAFF.